The present T cell receptor beta chain was sequenced within a study of T cell responses to AZD1222 COVID-19 vaccine. Findings and caveats of the study: Most donors were white British and more were female, and clonal diversity was possibly underestimated.

Germline CDR1 is SGHAT and CDR2 is FQNNGV. The V and J ends lost 8 bases and 2 bases respectively, with 20 bases between them. The CDR3 sequence is 16 residues long. Some clones are missing from TCRdb's copy, which holds only in-frame ones; the method was immunoSEQ multiplex PCR. The sample carries 100,000 to 150,000 clones, around 94% recorded once. In the case of this clone: As yet, its antigen is unknown.

The clonotype originates from an adult in good health. This specimen was peripheral blood, taken on day 0 of AZD1222 vaccination. This rearrangement joins TRBV11-2 to TRBJ2-3; D possibly corresponds to TRBD2 (5 bases). In DNA form, the CDR3 reads TGTGCCAGCGCTTCCCAAGGCAGACTAAACACAGATACGCAGTATTTT. Residues: CASASQGRLNTDTQYF.